The 5 T cell receptor beta chains below come from one sample, sequenced in a study of control samples from healthy donors and cancer patients. Libraries were prepared by immunoSEQ multiplex PCR; TCRdb keeps only in-frame clonotypes and omits some of them. Altogether about 140,000 clones are present, approximately 94% being singletons, with the ten largest covering around 13%. Material: blood. These receptors all come from a man between 35 and 55 years old in good health.

This rearrangement joins TRBV9 to TRBJ2-5; 11 nucleotides align to TRBD1. V was pared by 4 bases and J by 4 bases, with 9 bases of the junction left unmatched. Germline V gene lookup returns CDR1 SGDLS and CDR2 YYNGEE. The CDR3 extends over 16 amino acids. CDR3 region: CASSPGDRGFVETQYF. The CDR3 nucleotides read TGTGCCAGCAGCCCAGGGGACAGGGGGTTTGTAGAGACCCAGTACTTC. Based on the CDR3 plus reference TRBV9 and TRBJ2-5, the full variable domain is DSGVTQTPKHLITATGQRVTLRCSPRSGDLSVYWYQQSLDQGLQFLIQYYNGEERAKGNILERFSAQQFPDLHSELNLSSLELGDSALYFCASSPGDRGFVETQYFGPGTRLLVL.

V gene TRBV12-3 or TRBV12-4 combines with J gene TRBJ1-2; D is ambiguous. This CDR3 has 11 residues. Trimming removed 4 bases from V and 11 bases from J, with 11 bases in between. CDR3 nucleotides: TGTGCCAGCAGTTCCCATTCCAGGTACACCTTC. It specifies CASSSHSRYTF.

This clone was found once. The rearrangement joins TRBV28 to TRBJ1-1; D ambiguous. Germline values: CDR1 MDHEN, CDR2 SYDVKM. Trimming removed 5 bases from V and 0 bases from J, with 13 bases in between. CDR3 length equals 15 residues. The chain's CDR3 is CASSIYNEMNTEAFF. DNA for the CDR3: TGTGCCAGCAGTATATACAATGAGATGAACACTGAAGCTTTCTTT. Drawing the rest from reference TRBV28 and TRBJ1-1, the complete variable domain is DVKVTQSSRYLVKRTGEKVFLECVQDMDHENMFWYRQDPGLGLRLIYFSYDVKMKEKGDIPEGYSVSREKKERFSLILESASTNQTSMYLCASSIYNEMNTEAFFGQGTRLTVV.

The chain carries TRBV27 and TRBJ1-2; D remains ambiguous. The CDR3 consists of 14 residues. The germline gives CDR1 MNHEY, CDR2 SMNVEV (reference sequence). The V end was cut by 6 bases, the J end by 7 bases, with 18 bases between. CDR3 sequence (DNA): TGTGCCAGCAGACCGGGTCCGCCGGCCGGTGGCTACACCTTC. This codes for CASRPGPPAGGYTF.

In its sample, this clone was seen once. The chain joins TRBV27 to TRBJ2-1; 8 bases map to TRBD2. The CDR3 has 14 residues. Per the germline V gene, CDR1 is MNHEY and CDR2 is SMNVEV (reference sequence). V lost 3 bases to trimming and J lost 8 bases; unmatched junction nucleotides: 6. The chain's CDR3 is CASSFGLARDEQFF. The CDR3 DNA reads TGTGCCAGCAGTTTCGGACTAGCTCGGGATGAGCAGTTCTTC.